This is a list of T cell receptor beta chains from one sample in a study of blood T cell repertoires in COVID-19. The repertoire was sequenced with immunoSEQ multiplex PCR; TCRdb's copy has only in-frame clones and lacks some. Of about 200,000 clones in the sample, about 80% were seen once. The source material was peripheral blood. The source is a woman aged 60-75 years with COVID-19, enrolled during active disease. Each CDR3 is given with its conserved first and last residue. Each record gives: clone size, V gene, D gene, J gene, CDR3 DNA, CDR3 protein. A D gene is named only where the DNA matches it firmly. Only part of the rows carry a size: once, few, many, or a class if the clone is expanded.

-	TRBV6-2/TRBV6-3	-	TRBJ2-3	TGTGCCAGCAGTTACTCGAGGCCAGGGGGGAACACAGATACGCAGTATTTT	CASSYSRPGGNTDTQYF
few	TRBV10-2	-	TRBJ2-2	TGCGCCAGCAGGGACACTTCGAACACCGGGGAGCTGTTTTTT	CASRDTSNTGELFF
-	TRBV12-3/TRBV12-4	TRBD2	TRBJ2-7	TGTGCCAGCCGGGACTACCCCTACGAGCAGTACTTC	CASRDYPYEQYF
-	TRBV5-6	TRBD1	TRBJ1-4	TGTGCCAGCAGCTTAAGGGACAGGGTTAAACTGTTTTTT	CASSLRDRVKLFF
-	TRBV7-8	TRBD2	TRBJ2-1	TGTGCCAGCAGCTTAGCACTAGCGGGGGCTAACAAACAGTTCTTC	CASSLALAGANKQFF
-	TRBV28	TRBD1	TRBJ1-2	TGTGCCAGCACCGGGACAGGGGGCGATAGCTATGGCTACACCTTC	CASTGTGGDSYGYTF
-	TRBV3-1/TRBV3-2	TRBD2	TRBJ2-1	TGTGCCAGCAGCCAGGGGACTAGCGCATACAATGAGCAGTTCTTC	CASSQGTSAYNEQFF
-	TRBV5-5	TRBD1	TRBJ1-2	TGTGCCAGCAGCTTGGAACTGGGGACAGGGGATAATGGCTACACCTTC	CASSLELGTGDNGYTF
few	TRBV5-5	-	TRBJ1-6	TGTGCCAGCAGCTTGGTAGGGGATAATTCACCCCTCCACTTT	CASSLVGDNSPLHF
-	TRBV5-8	-	TRBJ1-5	TGTGCCAGCAGCTTGGTAGGGGTCGGCCAGCCCCAGCATTTT	CASSLVGVGQPQHF
-	TRBV7-8	-	TRBJ1-2	TGTGCCAGCAGCCTACAGACAGGTGGCTACACCTTC	CASSLQTGGYTF
-	TRBV28	TRBD1	TRBJ2-7	TGTGCCAGCACCACGCCGCCGGGACAGGGGCTGGTATTCCACGAGCAGTACTTC	CASTTPPGQGLVFHEQYF
-	TRBV12-2	-	TRBJ2-5	TGTGCAAGTCGCCCCCTCCCGGGACAGGGTCTAGAGACCCAGTACTTC	CASRPLPGQGLETQYF
-	TRBV2	-	TRBJ2-2	TGTGCCAGCGGTAGCGACAACACCGGGGAGCTGTTTTTT	CASGSDNTGELFF
-	TRBV5-6	TRBD1	TRBJ2-2	TGTGCCAGCAGCTTGGTGGGACAGGGTTCAAGCGGGGAGCTGTTTTTT	CASSLVGQGSSGELFF
-	TRBV25-1	-	TRBJ1-3	TGTGCCAGCAGTGAATTGACAGATGCGGGAAACACCATATATTTT	CASSELTDAGNTIYF
-	TRBV5-8	TRBD1	TRBJ1-2	TGTGCCAGCAGCTCCTTCCAGGGGGCCTACAACTATGGCTACACCTTC	CASSSFQGAYNYGYTF
-	TRBV7-3	TRBD2	TRBJ2-1	TGTGCCAGCAGCTTAACTACCAGCGGGACGGGCAATGAGCAGTTCTTC	CASSLTTSGTGNEQFF
-	TRBV19	-	TRBJ2-1	TGTGCCAGTAGTATGAACAGGGATGAGCAGTTCTTC	CASSMNRDEQFF
-	TRBV5-1	-	TRBJ2-7	TGCGCCAGCAGCCAGCGGACCGACTCCTACGAGCAGTACTTC	CASSQRTDSYEQYF
-	TRBV6-6	-	TRBJ1-4	TGTGCCAGCAGTTTAATGGGGAGCGAAAAACTGTTTTTT	CASSLMGSEKLFF
-	TRBV9	TRBD2	TRBJ2-2	TGTGCCAGCAGCGTAGCTACTCTAGCGGGGGGCCCTATGACCGGGGAGCTGTTTTTT	CASSVATLAGGPMTGELFF
-	TRBV27	TRBD2	TRBJ2-7	TGTGCCAGCAGTCCCCTGCTTCCGGGACTAGCGGAGGAGCAGTACTTC	CASSPLLPGLAEEQYF
-	TRBV20-1	-	TRBJ2-7	TGCAGTGCTAGTCTCCTTATAGCGGTCTACGAGCAGTACTTC	CSASLLIAVYEQYF
-	TRBV7-2	-	TRBJ2-7	TGTGCCAGCAGCTTGGTTAGAAACTACGAGCAGTACTTC	CASSLVRNYEQYF
-	TRBV5-1	-	TRBJ1-1	TGCGCCAGCAGCACCTCCACAGGGCCGAACACTGAAGCTTTCTTT	CASSTSTGPNTEAFF
-	TRBV30	-	TRBJ2-5	TGTGCCTGGAGTACCGCGGAGACCCAGTACTTC	CAWSTAETQYF
-	TRBV15	TRBD2	TRBJ2-1	TGTGCCACCAGCAGAGAAGTTAGCGGGATTGAGCAGTTCTTC	CATSREVSGIEQFF
-	TRBV5-1	-	TRBJ2-3	TGCGCCAGCAGCCGTGACTCCTCCACAGATACGCAGTATTTT	CASSRDSSTDTQYF
-	TRBV7-2	-	TRBJ1-4	TGTGCCAGCAGAAGAAGGGGAGGTGATGAAAAACTGTTTTTT	CASRRRGGDEKLFF
-	TRBV6-5	TRBD2	TRBJ2-5	TGTGCCACCAAGGGGTCAGGGTGGGAGGGTGAAACCCAGTACTTC	CATKGSGWEGETQYF
-	TRBV28	TRBD2	TRBJ2-1	TGTGCCAGCAGAACTAGCGAGGGATGGGCCAATGAGCAGTTCTTC	CASRTSEGWANEQFF
-	TRBV7-2	-	TRBJ1-4	TGTGCCAGCAGCACCCACGGGGGGAGGGTTAATGAAAAACTGTTTTTT	CASSTHGGRVNEKLFF
few	TRBV2	-	TRBJ2-2	TGTGCCAGCATGACGGGGACGAACACCGGGGAGCTGTTTTTT	CASMTGTNTGELFF
-	TRBV6-5	-	TRBJ2-2	TGTGCCAGCACCACTACGCGGGCCGGGGAGCTGTTTTTT	CASTTTRAGELFF
-	TRBV4-3	-	TRBJ1-5	TGCGCCAGCGGCCTTAGGGGTAGCAATCAGCCCCAGCATTTT	CASGLRGSNQPQHF
once	TRBV2	-	TRBJ1-1	TGTGCCAGCAGTGAAGTGGGACACCTGAACACTGAAGCTTTCTTT	CASSEVGHLNTEAFF
-	TRBV14	TRBD1	TRBJ2-2	TGTGCCAGCAGCCAAGTTCGGACAGGGAACACCGGGGAGCTGTTTTTT	CASSQVRTGNTGELFF
many	TRBV6-2/TRBV6-3	TRBD1	TRBJ1-4	TGTGCCAGCAGTTACGGGCAGGGGGCGGATGAAAAACTGTTTTTT	CASSYGQGADEKLFF
-	TRBV5-1	-	TRBJ1-3	TGCGCCAGCAGTGGTCCGGGAACTGGAAACACCATATATTTT	CASSGPGTGNTIYF
few	TRBV20-1	-	TRBJ2-1	TGCAGTGCTCTTCGGACAGTTAAGCAGTTCTTC	CSALRTVKQFF
-	TRBV27	TRBD2	TRBJ2-7	TGTGCCAGCAGAGGAGGGAGGGCCGGCGAGCAGTACTTC	CASRGGRAGEQYF
-	TRBV15	-	TRBJ1-5	TGTGCCACCAGCAGAGATGTTGGAGACAGAAATCAGCCCCAGCATTTT	CATSRDVGDRNQPQHF